The 5 T cell receptor beta chains below were found in one sample sequenced in a study of CD8 T cells in ankylosing spondylitis. In TCRdb, the 5' RACE reads were re-called with MiXCR into one record per CDR3 protein. The table includes 100,000 to 150,000 distinct CDR3 sequences, 12% to 15% detected once. The sample comprised blood, either unsorted or a sorted T cell fraction (not recorded which). The receptor source for this set is a female donor with ankylosing spondylitis or in good health (not recorded which).

The chain is built from TRBV27 and TRBJ2-1, with 7 bases fitting TRBD2. CDR1 and CDR2 from the germline V gene are MNHEY and SMNVEV (reference sequence). With 3 bases clipped from V and 0 bases from J, the junction kept 8 bases outside the gene matches. This CDR3 spans 17 amino acids. The CDR3 spells CASSFSPSGGSYNEQFF. CDR3 coding DNA: TGTGCCAGCAGTTTTTCTCCTAGCGGAGGCTCCTACAATGAGCAGTTCTTC.

There are many counts of this clonotype. The rearrangement uses TRBV5-4 and TRBJ2-3, with 8 bases matching TRBD2. The CDR3 runs 16 residues. Germline CDR1 is SGHNT and CDR2 is YYREEE (reference sequence). V lost 0 bases, J lost 2 bases, and 5 bases stayed unmatched. The CDR3 is CASSLGLAIDTDTQYF. The CDR3 bases are TGTGCCAGCAGCTTGGGACTAGCGATCGACACAGATACGCAGTATTTT.

This clonotype was seen many times. The V and J genes are TRBV29-1 and TRBJ1-1; D perhaps matches TRBD1 (5 bases). Looked up from germline, CDR1 is SQVTM and CDR2 is ANQGSEA. Between the trimmed V and J ends, which lost 4 bases and 3 bases, there was a span of 9 bases. The CDR3 is 12 amino acids. CDR3 residues: CSVGRGDTEAFF. CDR3 DNA sequence: TGCAGCGTTGGGAGGGGAGACACTGAAGCTTTCTTT.

This clonotype came up many times. The chain combines TRBV28 with TRBJ2-3, with unresolved D. This CDR3 is 13 amino acids long. Deletions cut 8 bases from V and 5 bases from J, with 14 bases between. Germline assignment: CDR1 MDHEN and CDR2 SYDVKM. The CDR3 DNA sequence: TGTGCCAGCTCCCTCTCCGTAGAAGATACGCAGTATTTT. It translates to CASSLSVEDTQYF. Full variable domain (missing parts from reference TRBV28 and TRBJ2-3): DVKVTQSSRYLVKRTGEKVFLECVQDMDHENMFWYRQDPGLGLRLIYFSYDVKMKEKGDIPEGYSVSREKKERFSLILESASTNQTSMYLCASSLSVEDTQYFGPGTRLTVL.

This clonotype was detected many times. The chain links TRBV6-1 to TRBJ2-7; the D call may be TRBD1 or TRBD2 (5 bases each). V was trimmed by 6 bases and J by 2 bases, leaving 17 bases between them. Germline assignment: CDR1 MNHNS and CDR2 SASEGT. The CDR3 totals 15 residues. The CDR3 nucleotides read TGTGCCAGCAGGCCTCGGGGCTGGGGAACCTACGAGCAGTACTTC. This encodes CASRPRGWGTYEQYF.